The clone carrying this TCR beta chain was detected many times. Its target is not known. TCRdb recomputed calls from the RACE reads with MiXCR, one row per CDR3 protein. The data contain about 90,000 distinct CDR3 sequences, about 9% of them singletons. V lost 6 bases to trimming and J lost 8 bases, with 17 bases between them. The CDR3 runs 14 residues. Germline V gene data show CDR1 as MNHEY and CDR2 as SVGAGI. This sample is part of a study of human T cells and chemical hapten exposure. Whole-study findings and limits: Expanded TCRs formed significantly more large CDR3 similarity clusters than controls.

Time point here: pre-sensitization, week 0. Treatment of the sample: therapeutic diphenylcyclopropenone sensitization with weekly scalp DPC. V is TRBV6-5 and J is TRBJ1-3; the D is unclear. The sample here was whole blood, taken in connection with sensitization to the hapten diphenylcyclopropenone (DPC). The receptor was isolated from a middle-aged man with alopecia areata. Some clones in this sample may be carry-over from other donors' samples. In nucleotides, the CDR3 is TGTGCCAGCAGCCCACGAGGGCCGGGCCACACCATATATTTT. Encoded protein: CASSPRGPGHTIYF.